This T cell receptor beta chain came from a study of blood T cell repertoires in COVID-19. Across the study: Sources were T cells, B-cell-depleted T cells, or PBMCs; the material itself was cDNA or gDNA.

The repertoire was sequenced with immunoSEQ multiplex PCR; TCRdb's copy has only in-frame clones and lacks some. The sample consists of hundreds of thousands of clones, approximately 90% of them appearing once. Participants spanned ages about 18 to 100 years and resided in roughly 26 US areas. Membership in each cohort depended on participant-reported clinical history. The CDR3 loop spans 14 amino acids. Germline V lookup: CDR1 LGHDT, CDR2 YNNKEL (reference sequence). Trimming cost V 7 bases and J 5 bases; bases outside gene matches: 8. The material sequenced was PBMCs or T cells enriched from blood (not recorded which). The source of this sequence is a man aged 50 or older who had been exposed to COVID-19. V usage is TRBV3-1 (or the pseudogene TRBV3-2) and J usage is TRBJ2-5, with 9 bases identical to TRBD2. CDR3 loop: CASTPGGREETQYF. CDR3 DNA: TGTGCCAGCACCCCTGGCGGGAGGGAGGAGACCCAGTACTTC.